The 23 T cell receptor beta chains below all came from one sample that was sequenced in a study of T-cell memory formation after mild COVID-19 (dated by TCRdb to the early 2020s). The library was obtained by 5' RACE. This sample was sequenced with an Illumina NovaSeq 6000. TCRdb reprocessed the public reads (quality trimming at Q25 with fastp, clone calling with MiXCR) and kept in-frame beta chains. One record per CDR3 amino acid sequence lists the most common genes and DNA. The sample data list about 430,000 distinct CDR3 sequences, and roughly 17% of these were observed just once. Together, the top ten hold 20% to 25% of the sample. The sample was PBMCs or a T cell subset sorted from them (not recorded which). These receptors all come from a man aged 18 to 35 who had mild COVID-19 (a few samples of this study predate the infection). The sample titles of this study are shuffled in the database, so cell type and time point are left out; the donor was told from shared clones.

In this sample, this clonotype turned up a few times. This chain uses TRBV6-2 or TRBV6-3 with TRBJ1-5; TRBD1 aligns across 7 bases. Germline CDR1 and CDR2: MNHEY and SVGEGT. This CDR3 spans 15 amino acids. Germline trimming cut 5 bases from V and 0 bases from J; bases unmatched to any gene: 4. CDR3 loop: CASSQGQYSNQPQHF. DNA for the CDR3: TGTGCCAGCAGTCAGGGACAGTATAGCAATCAGCCCCAGCATTTT.

This clonotype was found many times. The chain carries TRBV7-3 and TRBJ2-1; a possible D gene is TRBD1 (5 bases). The CDR3 runs 13 residues. From germline, CDR1 is SGHTA and CDR2 FQGTGA. The V and J ends lost 2 bases and 3 bases respectively, with 5 bases between them. DNA of the CDR3: TGTGCCAGCAGCTTAGACAGCTACAATGAGCAGTTCTTC. Its protein product is CASSLDSYNEQFF.

The chain recombines TRBV6-5 with TRBJ2-1, with 7 positions matching TRBD1. This CDR3 is built from 15 residues. Germline lookup yields CDR1 MNHEY and CDR2 SVGAGI. With 2 bases clipped from V and 7 bases from J, the junction kept 8 bases outside the gene matches. The CDR3 coding sequence is TGTGCCAGCAGTTACCAACTGGGGACAGCTAATGAGCAGTTCTTC. Translating gives CASSYQLGTANEQFF.

This clonotype was counted a few times. The chain uses TRBV3-1 and TRBJ1-1; 9 positions match TRBD1. Germline CDR1 is LGHDT and CDR2 is YNNKEL (reference sequence). The CDR3 runs 15 residues. The V gene end was trimmed by 7 bases and the J gene end by 5 bases; junction bases not matched to a gene: 11. CDR3 sequence reads: CASTNTNRGLTEAFF. In DNA, the CDR3 is TGTGCCAGCACTAACACAAACAGGGGGCTTACTGAAGCTTTCTTT.

This clonotype was found a few times. This rearrangement joins TRBV7-2 to TRBJ2-3; D ambiguous. V gave up 6 bases and J gave up 0 bases, with 13 bases separating them. The germline V gene has CDR1 SGHTA and CDR2 FQGNSA. There are 15 residues in the CDR3. CDR3 DNA sequence: TGTGCCAGCAGACGCACGGGCCCTAGCACAGATACGCAGTATTTT. Its protein is CASRRTGPSTDTQYF.

A few counts support this clonotype. The chain has TRBV10-3 and TRBJ2-1; 10 bases align to TRBD2. This CDR3 has 16 residues. The V gene end was trimmed by 5 bases and the J gene end by 0 bases; junction bases not matched to a gene: 4. Germline V gene data show CDR1 as ENHRY and CDR2 as SYGVKD. The CDR3 region is CAISPLAGGSYNEQFF. The CDR3 region has the DNA TGTGCCATCAGTCCTTTAGCGGGGGGCTCCTACAATGAGCAGTTCTTC.

This clonotype was seen only a few times. V and J are TRBV2 and TRBJ1-3; 7 nucleotides agree with TRBD1. The CDR3 totals 12 residues. Germline loops: CDR1 SNHLY, CDR2 FYNNEI. Trimming took 10 bases from V and 6 from J; bases not matched to a gene: 6. The CDR3 sequence: CAKLDRSNTIYF. The CDR3 nucleotides read TGTGCCAAACTGGACAGGTCAAACACCATATATTTT.

The sample holds a few counts of this clonotype. This rearrangement joins TRBV6-6 to TRBJ2-1, with D possibly TRBD1 on 6 matching bases. There are 15 residues in the CDR3. With 7 bases removed from V and 4 bases from J, the gap between germline ends came to 17 bases. Germline-derived CDR1 and CDR2 are MNHNY and SVGAGI (reference sequence). The CDR3 coding sequence is TGTGCCAGCATTCTAAGACAGGCGACTTACAATGAGCAGTTCTTC. It yields the protein CASILRQATYNEQFF.

The V call is TRBV5-4, the J call TRBJ2-1; possible D gene TRBD2, 5 bases. CDR1 and CDR2 from the germline V gene are SGHNT and YYREEE (reference sequence). The CDR3 runs to 11 residues. V lost 9 bases, J lost 9 bases, and 13 bases lay in between. The CDR3, as DNA: TGTGCCACTCGTTCCGGACTTGAGCAGTTCTTC. Translating gives CATRSGLEQFF.

There are a few counts of this clonotype. V and J are TRBV12-3 or TRBV12-4 and TRBJ2-2, with 7 nucleotides matching TRBD1. After removal of 3 bases from V and 5 bases from J, the junction contained 6 bases not matched to a gene. The CDR3 is 15 residues long. CDR3 region: CASSFGRGITGELFF. The CDR3 coding sequence is TGTGCCAGCAGTTTCGGCAGGGGGATTACCGGGGAGCTGTTTTTT.

The chain combines TRBV10-3 with TRBJ2-3, with a tentative D call TRBD2 (6 bases). Germline V CDR1 and CDR2: ENHRY, SYGVKD. The CDR3 is 11 amino acids. Here the CDR3 DNA reads TGTGACAGCGGGTCCACAGATACGCAGTATTTT. This codes for CDSGSTDTQYF.

V is TRBV27 and J is TRBJ1-6, with 8 bases fitting TRBD1. Germline CDR1 is MNHEY and CDR2 is SMNVEV (reference sequence). The CDR3 totals 12 residues. Trimming cost V 9 bases and J 9 bases; bases outside gene matches: 4. The CDR3 is CASGQGISPLHF. The DNA for the CDR3 is TGTGCCAGTGGACAGGGTATTTCACCCCTCCACTTT.

The sample holds a few counts of this clonotype. V and J are TRBV7-9 and TRBJ1-6, with TRBD1 as a possible D gene (5 bases). There are 14 residues in the CDR3. Germline V gene lookup returns CDR1 SEHNR and CDR2 FQNEAQ (reference sequence). V was clipped by 5 bases and J by 9 bases, with 14 bases between them. CDR3 sequence: CASSPLGGSSPLHF. The CDR3 nucleotides read TGTGCCAGCAGCCCCCTGGGGGGTAGTTCACCCCTCCACTTT.

The V call is TRBV24-1, the J call TRBJ1-5; TRBD1 matches 7 bases. The CDR3 loop spans 12 amino acids. Germline CDR1 reads KGHDR; CDR2 reads SFDVKD. The J segment lost 16 bases and the V segment lost 0 bases, leaving 5 bases of the junction unmatched. CDR3 residues: CATSDLPGQVHF. CDR3 nucleotide sequence: TGTGCCACCAGTGATTTGCCAGGACAGGTACATTTT.

The sample holds many counts of this clonotype. The CDR3 DNA sequence: TGCAGCGTCGGGACAGGGGGCCATCAGCCCCAGCATTTT. Translating it yields CSVGTGGHQPQHF. J is TRBJ1-5 and V is TRBV29-1, with TRBD1 matching over 12 bases. The germline CDR1 and CDR2 sequences are SQVTM and ANQGSEA. The CDR3 has 13 amino acids. The trim removed 6 bases at V and 5 bases at J, leaving 2 bases unmatched.

This chain uses TRBV12-3 or TRBV12-4 with TRBJ2-1; tentatively, D is TRBD2 (6 bases). V lost 5 bases and J lost 12, with 14 bases in between. CDR3 length: 12 amino acids. The CDR3 bases are TGTGCCAGCAGTCCAAGTAGCGGATTGCAGTTCTTC. Its protein is CASSPSSGLQFF.

The table lists this clonotype with a few counts. The J gene is TRBJ2-5, the V gene TRBV5-1, with TRBD1 as a possible D gene (5 bases). The ends were cut back, 0 bases at V and 3 bases at J, with 15 bases in the middle. The CDR3 covers 16 residues. Germline V gene sequence: CDR1 SGHRS, CDR2 YFSETQ. CDR3 residues: CASSLGSSTEEETQYF. In DNA form, the CDR3 reads TGCGCCAGCAGCTTGGGGTCGTCGACAGAAGAAGAGACCCAGTACTTC.

The chain employs TRBV5-1 and TRBJ1-1; possibly TRBD1 for D (5 bases). V lost 0 bases, J lost 1 base, and 10 bases lay in between. The CDR3 length is 15 residues. CDR1 is SGHRS and CDR2 is YFSETQ in the germline V gene. The CDR3 coding sequence is TGCGCCAGCAGCTTGGTTACAGGAGGGAACACTGAAGCTTTCTTT. This gives the protein CASSLVTGGNTEAFF.

J is TRBJ2-5 and V is TRBV30; TRBD1 is a possible D gene (6 bases). The length of the CDR3 is 16 residues. Looked up from germline, CDR1 is GTSNPN and CDR2 is SVGIG (reference sequence). V gave up 2 bases and J gave up 5 bases, with 21 bases separating them. The CDR3 loop is CAWSSPIQGFRETQYF. The CDR3 coding sequence is TGTGCCTGGAGTTCGCCAATACAGGGATTTCGGGAGACCCAGTACTTC.

The chain is built from TRBV7-2 and TRBJ1-2, with a possible D match to TRBD1 (5 bases). The CDR3 contains 14 residues. From germline, CDR1 is SGHTA and CDR2 FQGNSA. V lost 5 bases and J lost 4, with 14 bases in between. The CDR3 here is CASSPTTVIYGYTF. CDR3 DNA: TGTGCCAGCAGCCCAACGACAGTGATCTATGGCTACACCTTC.

In its sample, this clonotype was seen a few times. The genes are TRBV20-1 and TRBJ2-3, with TRBD2 matching over 12 bases. From germline, CDR1 is DFQATT and CDR2 SNEGSKA (reference sequence). The CDR3 loop spans 15 amino acids. V was pared by 5 bases and J by 6 bases, with 9 bases of the junction left unmatched. The CDR3: CSAPGASGGDDTQYF. The CDR3, as DNA: TGCAGTGCTCCGGGCGCTAGCGGGGGGGATGATACGCAGTATTTT.

This clonotype came up a few times. The chain uses TRBV6-1 and TRBJ1-1; a weak D match, TRBD1 (5 bases). This CDR3 is built from 15 residues. V lost 6 bases, J lost 5 bases, and 19 bases lay in between. Germline CDR1 reads MNHNS; CDR2 reads SASEGT. The CDR3 loop is CASSRHGFEGTEAFF. CDR3 nucleotide sequence: TGTGCCAGCAGCCGACATGGGTTTGAGGGGACTGAAGCTTTCTTT.

This clonotype was counted many times. The V and J genes are TRBV30 and TRBJ2-1; no firm D call. Germline lookup yields CDR1 GTSNPN and CDR2 SVGIG (reference sequence). V was shortened by 1 base and J by 6 bases, with 10 bases between the two germline ends. The length of the CDR3 is 13 residues. This chain's CDR3 is CAWSGMGGNEQFF. The DNA of the CDR3 is TGTGCCTGGAGTGGGATGGGCGGCAATGAGCAGTTCTTC.